This T cell receptor (beta chain) was found in a study of beta chain features in type 1 diabetes. Study outcomes and limitations: Individuals with type 1 diabetes displayed fewer insertions and more deletions at VDJ junctions. Type 1 diabetes patients had moderately but significantly shorter TCRB CDR3s in all four CD4+ subsets. Relative to healthy donors, patients appeared to have naive, central memory and Treg TCRB repertoires that were more similar.

Based on CD45RO/CCR7/CD25/CD127/CD95/CD27, CD4+ regulatory, stem cell-like memory, naive and central memory cells were sorted. Purity of each sorted population was above 95%. This clone was seen at least ten times. The antigen is undetermined. The investigators reverse transcribed all of the isolated RNA, so they sequenced expressed TCRB transcripts. Sequenced by immunoSEQ multiplex PCR; TCRdb stores in-frame clones only, minus some. The sample has about 170,000 clones; 7.8% are singletons. Germline V gene sequence: CDR1 LGHNA, CDR2 YNFKEQ. The CDR3 spans 14 residues. Losses at the gene ends were 6 bases for V and 5 bases for J; bases not matched to a gene: 6.

This clonotype was obtained from a woman between 40 and 55 years old with type 1 diabetes. The V and J genes are TRBV4-2 and TRBJ1-2; 10 bases map to TRBD1. Sequenced material: central memory CD4+ T cells from blood. The CDR3 loop is CASSDRGRFYGYTF. As DNA, the CDR3 is TGTGCCAGCAGTGACAGGGGGCGCTTTTATGGCTACACCTTC.